The 27 T cell receptor beta chains in this list originate from one sample, sequenced in a study of blood T cell repertoires in COVID-19. The repertoire was sequenced with immunoSEQ multiplex PCR; TCRdb's copy has only in-frame clones and lacks some. The table includes over 80,000 clones, around 79% detected once. Sample: peripheral blood. The receptors here all came from a woman older than 75 with active or convalescent COVID-19.

V and J are TRBV7-9 and TRBJ1-1; D perhaps matches TRBD1 (6 bases). Germline CDR1 reads SEHNR; CDR2 reads FQNEAQ (reference sequence). This CDR3 is built from 12 residues. V dropped 5 bases and J dropped 5 bases, with 9 bases sitting between them. Here the CDR3 DNA reads TGTGCCAGCAGCCGGACAGAAACTGAAGCTTTCTTT. This gives the protein CASSRTETEAFF. The whole variable domain, remainder taken from reference TRBV7-9 and TRBJ1-1, is DTGVSQNPRHKITKRGQNVTFRCDPISEHNRLYWYRQTLGQGPEFLTYFQNEAQLEKSRLLSDRFSAERPKGSFSTLEIQRTEQGDSAMYLCASSRTETEAFFGQGTRLTVV.

About this clone: Germline is not matched at one junction end, which may reflect a read error. The CDR3 protein is CASSYRAQASGYTF. The CDR3 DNA reads TGTGCCAGCAGCTACCGAGCTCAGGCTTCCGGCTACACCTTC. This chain connects TRBV5-1 to TRBJ1-2; D remains ambiguous. Per the germline V gene, CDR1 is SGHRS and CDR2 is YFSETQ. The CDR3 loop spans 14 amino acids.

V and J are TRBV6-5 and TRBJ2-7; 12 bases align to TRBD1. The germline V gene has CDR1 MNHEY and CDR2 SVGAGI. V shed 6 bases, J shed 5 bases, and the junction held 8 bases outside the gene matches. This CDR3 spans 15 amino acids. CDR3 in DNA: TGTGCCAGCAGCCTTCTGGGACAGGGGGCTGACGAGCAGTACTTC. Protein: CASSLLGQGADEQYF.

This chain joins TRBV4-1 and TRBJ2-1; 8 nucleotides match TRBD2. This CDR3 contains 15 residues. Looked up from germline, CDR1 is MGHRA and CDR2 is YSYEKL. With 0 bases clipped from V and 14 bases from J, the junction kept 12 bases outside the gene matches. CDR3 sequence: CASSQDLSSGRIKFF. The CDR3 DNA is TGCGCCAGCAGCCAAGATTTATCGAGCGGGAGAATCAAGTTCTTC.

The gene calls are TRBV25-1 and TRBJ2-1; 9 bases are a match to TRBD1. The CDR3 spans 16 residues. J lost 5 bases, V lost 5 bases, and 10 bases had no gene match. Germline V gives CDR1 MGHDK, CDR2 SYGVNS. Written as DNA, the CDR3 is TGTGCCAGCAGTAAACGGTCCGGGACAGGGAACAATGAGCAGTTCTTC. Translating gives CASSKRSGTGNNEQFF.

The CDR3 here is CASSLEGTKNIQYF. The CDR3 nucleotides are TGCGCCAGCAGCTTGGAAGGGACTAAAAACATTCAGTACTTC. The rearrangement uses TRBV5-1 and TRBJ2-4, with a tentative D call TRBD2 (6 bases). The CDR3 is 14 amino acids. CDR1 is SGHRS and CDR2 is YFSETQ in the germline V gene. Trimming cost V 0 bases and J 4 bases, with 8 bases left between them.

The genes are TRBV25-1 and TRBJ2-1, with 7 positions matching TRBD2. The CDR3 loop spans 16 amino acids. In germline, CDR1 is MGHDK, CDR2 SYGVNS. With 5 bases clipped from V and 6 bases from J, the junction kept 13 bases outside the gene matches. The CDR3 DNA is TGTGCCAGCAGTAACCCTAGGGCGGGAGCGGGCAATGAGCAGTTCTTC. It yields the protein CASSNPRAGAGNEQFF.

The count of this clone is one. The chain couples TRBV5-6 to TRBJ1-1; tentatively, D is TRBD1 (6 bases). In germline, CDR1 is SGHDT, CDR2 YYEEEE. Trimming removed 0 bases from V and 1 base from J, with 7 bases in between. The CDR3 is made up of 14 amino acids. Here the CDR3 reads CASSLARGNTEAFF. The DNA for the CDR3 is TGTGCCAGCAGCTTGGCCAGGGGGAACACTGAAGCTTTCTTT. Complete variable domain (other parts from reference TRBV5-6 and TRBJ1-1): DAGVTQSPTHLIKTRGQQVTLRCSPKSGHDTVSWYQQALGQGPQFIFQYYEEEERQRGNFPDRFSGHQFPNYSSELNVNALLLGDSALYLCASSLARGNTEAFFGQGTRLTVV.

The chain employs TRBV5-5 and TRBJ1-1; TRBD1 agrees at 10 bases. The CDR3 extends over 14 amino acids. Looked up from germline, CDR1 is SGHKS and CDR2 is YYEKEE (reference sequence). The trim removed 5 bases at V and 7 bases at J, leaving 8 bases unmatched. The CDR3 bases are TGTGCCAGCAGTTTGACAGGGGGCCGGTTTGAAGCTTTCTTT. Residues: CASSLTGGRFEAFF.

The chain combines TRBV19 with TRBJ2-5; possibly TRBD2 for D (6 bases). V shed 1 base and J shed 5 bases, with 14 bases lying between them. The germline CDR1 and CDR2 sequences are LNHDA and SQIVND (reference sequence). The CDR3 contains 15 residues. For the CDR3, the DNA is TGTGCCAGTAGTATAGCAGAGGGGAGGAGGGAGACCCAGTACTTC. Protein sequence: CASSIAEGRRETQYF.

The chain recombines TRBV7-3 with TRBJ2-2; 9 nucleotides align to TRBD1. The V segment lost 5 bases and the J segment 0 bases; nucleotides outside the gene matches: 4. The CDR3 covers 16 residues. The germline V gene has CDR1 SGHTA and CDR2 FQGTGA. The CDR3 is CASSHRQGANTGELFF. CDR3 DNA: TGTGCCAGCAGCCACCGACAGGGGGCGAACACCGGGGAGCTGTTTTTT.

The genes are TRBV7-3 and TRBJ2-7, with a possible D match to TRBD1 (5 bases). V was cut by 0 bases and J by 3 bases, with 15 bases left in between. The CDR3 is 16 residues long. The germline CDR1 and CDR2 sequences are SGHTA and FQGTGA. CDR3 DNA sequence: TGTGCCAGCAGCTTAACGGGCCGACAGCCAATCTACGAGCAGTACTTC. It codes for CASSLTGRQPIYEQYF.

The DNA of the CDR3 is TGTGCCAGCAGTACCCCGGCGACATCGAACACCGGGGAGCTGTTTTTT. Translating gives CASSTPATSNTGELFF. V gene TRBV28 combines with J gene TRBJ2-2; D uncertain. V gave up 5 bases and J gave up 0 bases, with 13 bases separating them. The CDR3 totals 16 residues. From germline, CDR1 is MDHEN and CDR2 SYDVKM.

The J gene is TRBJ2-7, the V gene TRBV9; a weak D match, TRBD2 (6 bases). CDR1 is SGDLS, CDR2 YYNGEE, per germline. The CDR3 extends over 16 amino acids. V lost 4 bases and J lost 2, with 19 bases in between. CDR3 loop: CASSLTPLAYAYEQYF. CDR3 nucleotides: TGTGCCAGCAGCCTAACCCCCCTAGCGTACGCCTACGAGCAGTACTTC.

The rearrangement joins TRBV2 to TRBJ2-4; 10 bases align to TRBD1. This CDR3 has 13 amino acids. The V segment lost 8 bases and the J segment 6 bases; nucleotides outside the gene matches: 4. The V gene's germline CDR1 is SNHLY and CDR2 FYNNEI. CDR3 in DNA: TGTGCCAGCTCGGGACAGGGGTTAAACATTCAGTACTTC. This translates into CASSGQGLNIQYF.

J is TRBJ1-2 and V is TRBV9; D perhaps matches TRBD1 (6 bases). The V end lost 0 bases, the J end lost 8 bases, and 17 bases lay between the germline ends. The CDR3 is made up of 15 amino acids. Germline loops: CDR1 SGDLS, CDR2 YYNGEE. The DNA of the CDR3 is TGTGCCAGCAGCGTAGAGCCTACGGGGGGGCACGGCTACACCTTC. It specifies CASSVEPTGGHGYTF.

The V gene is TRBV19, the J gene TRBJ1-4; TRBD1 might be the D (5 bases). The V gene's germline CDR1 is LNHDA and CDR2 SQIVND (reference sequence). V shed 6 bases and J shed 7 bases, with 21 bases lying between them. The CDR3 is 16 residues long. CDR3 DNA: TGTGCCAGTAGCCCACCCTCTAGGGGATTCGGTGAAAAACTGTTTTTT. The encoded protein is CASSPPSRGFGEKLFF.

This chain uses TRBV7-3 with TRBJ2-5; tentatively, D is TRBD2 (6 bases). Germline CDR1 reads SGHTA; CDR2 reads FQGTGA. This CDR3 comprises 14 residues. Deletions cut 10 bases from V and 4 bases from J, with 19 bases between. The chain's CDR3 is CATSRTGLGETQYF. As DNA, the CDR3 is TGTGCCACTTCGAGAACGGGACTCGGAGAGACCCAGTACTTC.

The chain couples TRBV6-6 to TRBJ2-4, with D maybe TRBD1 (5 bases). Trimming took off 6 bases at V and 5 bases at J, with 11 bases between the two ends. CDR3 length equals 13 residues. CDR1 is MNHNY, CDR2 SVGAGI, per germline (reference sequence). CDR3 loop: CASSNLGENIQYF. In DNA, the CDR3 is TGTGCCAGCAGCAACTTAGGGGAAAACATTCAGTACTTC.

This chain joins TRBV6-5 and TRBJ1-5; the D gene is possibly TRBD1 (5 bases). Trimming cost V 2 bases and J 9 bases, with 11 bases left between them. The CDR3 loop spans 13 amino acids. Germline V lookup: CDR1 MNHEY, CDR2 SVGAGI. CDR3 bases: TGTGCCAGCAGTTACGGGGCAAATGGGCCCCAGCATTTT. Residues: CASSYGANGPQHF.

The rearrangement uses TRBV7-3 and TRBJ2-7; 8 bases are a match to TRBD2. V dropped 5 bases and J dropped 7; count of bases not matched to a gene: 13. Germline loops: CDR1 SGHTA, CDR2 FQGTGA. The CDR3 has 15 residues. The CDR3 reads CASSRDSGNLREQYF. The CDR3 coding sequence is TGTGCCAGCAGCCGGGATAGCGGGAATCTACGGGAGCAGTACTTC.

The V and J genes are TRBV11-3 and TRBJ2-5; 7 bases line up with TRBD2. Germline V gene sequence: CDR1 SGHNT, CDR2 YENEEA. J was trimmed by 0 bases and V by 5 bases; bases with no gene match: 3. CDR3 size: 14 residues. CDR3 in DNA: TGTGCCAGCAGCGCAGGGACTAACCAAGAGACCCAGTACTTC. It is translated as CASSAGTNQETQYF.

The rearrangement uses TRBV30 and TRBJ1-2; D uncertain. The V end was cut by 0 bases, the J end by 6 bases, with 17 bases between. The CDR3 contains 15 residues. Per germline, CDR1 GTSNPN and CDR2 SVGIG (reference sequence). Written as DNA, the CDR3 is TGTGCCTGGAGTGTACGAACAACAGTTAATCATGGCTACACCTTC. As protein: CAWSVRTTVNHGYTF.

The chain joins TRBV3-1 (or the pseudogene TRBV3-2) to TRBJ2-1; D perhaps matches TRBD1 (5 bases). Trimming removed 1 base at V and 9 bases at J, with 16 bases between. Germline loops: CDR1 LGHDT, CDR2 YNNKEL (reference sequence). This CDR3 spans 15 amino acids. The CDR3 loop reads CASSQALGAQFEQFF. DNA for the CDR3: TGTGCCAGCAGCCAAGCATTAGGGGCGCAATTTGAGCAGTTCTTC.

The J gene is TRBJ1-1, the V gene TRBV4-2, with 7 bases that match TRBD1. Germline V lookup: CDR1 LGHNA, CDR2 YNFKEQ. Losses at the gene ends were 4 bases for V and 3 bases for J; bases not matched to a gene: 2. The CDR3 spans 13 residues. As DNA, the CDR3 is TGTGCCAGCAGCCGCGACAGGGACACTGAAGCTTTCTTT. Protein: CASSRDRDTEAFF.

This chain joins TRBV6-5 and TRBJ2-7; 9 nucleotides agree with TRBD2. This CDR3 region has 13 residues. V was pared by 6 bases and J by 6 bases, with 6 bases of the junction left unmatched. The germline CDR1 and CDR2 sequences are MNHEY and SVGAGI. The CDR3 DNA is TGTGCCAGCAGGCTAGCGGGATCGGGCGAGCAGTACTTC. Translation gives CASRLAGSGEQYF.

The V call is TRBV28, the J call TRBJ2-6, with 8 bases aligning to TRBD2. The CDR3 length is 16 residues. V lost 1 base, J lost 4 bases, and 3 bases stayed unmatched. CDR1 is MDHEN, CDR2 SYDVKM, per germline. The CDR3 spells CASSLSGGTGANVLTF. The CDR3 region has the DNA TGTGCCAGCAGTTTATCGGGAGGGACCGGGGCCAACGTCCTGACTTTC.